The 32 T cell receptor beta chains below were found in one sample sequenced in a study of beta chain features in type 1 diabetes. The whole isolated RNA underwent reverse transcription, so sequencing captured expressed TCRB transcripts. Assay: immunoSEQ multiplex PCR; the TCRdb copy retains only in-frame clones and omits some. The sample lists about 400,000 clones; about 12% were seen once. Sequencing was done on a sample of naive CD4+ T cells from blood. These receptors were taken from a man between 18 and 35 years old in good health.

The chain employs TRBV7-6 and TRBJ1-2; D possibly corresponds to TRBD1 (6 bases). Germline V gene lookup returns CDR1 SGHVS and CDR2 FNYEAQ. This CDR3 is built from 14 residues. The CDR3, as DNA: TGTCACAGGGTGAGGGGCCGTACCTTCTATGGCTACACCTTC. Its protein product is CHRVRGRTFYGYTF.

This clone appeared a few times. V usage is TRBV18 and J usage is TRBJ1-5, with TRBD1 matching 7 bases. The CDR3 runs to 15 residues. Germline-derived CDR1 and CDR2 are KGHSH and LQKENI. J lost 2 bases, V lost 3 bases, and 4 bases had no gene match. For the CDR3, the DNA is TGTGCCAGCTCACCTCAGACAGGGCGCAATCAGCCCCAGCATTTT. Translating gives CASSPQTGRNQPQHF. The full variable domain, rest sourced from reference TRBV18 and TRBJ1-5, is NAGVMQNPRHLVRRRGQEARLRCSPMKGHSHVYWYRQLPEEGLKFMVYLQKENIIDESGMPKERFSAEFPKEGPSILRIQQVVRGDSAAYFCASSPQTGRNQPQHFGDGTRLSIL.

This clone came up a few times. The chain couples TRBV28 to TRBJ2-7, with TRBD2 identical over 10 bases. V shed 0 bases, J shed 4 bases, and the junction held 9 bases outside the gene matches. The CDR3 loop spans 17 amino acids. CDR1 is MDHEN, CDR2 SYDVKM, per germline. In nucleotides, the CDR3 is TGTGCCAGCAGTTTATGGTCTAGCGGGAGCAGAGCTTACGAGCAGTACTTC. Translating it yields CASSLWSSGSRAYEQYF.

The gene calls are TRBV25-1 and TRBJ2-1, with TRBD2 matching over 9 bases. Looked up from germline, CDR1 is MGHDK and CDR2 is SYGVNS. With 7 bases clipped from V and 4 bases from J, the junction kept 5 bases outside the gene matches. This CDR3 spans 14 amino acids. DNA for the CDR3: TGTGCCAGCACCCGGGCGGGGGGGTACAATGAGCAGTTCTTC. This encodes CASTRAGGYNEQFF.

V is TRBV6-6 and J is TRBJ1-2; 9 bases are shared with TRBD1. CDR1 is MNHNY and CDR2 is SVGAGI in the germline V gene (reference sequence). Trimming took 2 bases from V and 5 from J; bases not matched to a gene: 3. The CDR3 loop spans 14 amino acids. CDR3 in DNA: TGTGCCAGCAGTTACCCTGGGACAGGGTATGGCTACACCTTC. Encoded protein: CASSYPGTGYGYTF.

This clone came up a few times. The rearrangement links TRBV6-6 to TRBJ2-1; tentatively, D is TRBD2 (7 bases). The CDR3 loop spans 14 amino acids. The germline gives CDR1 MNHNY, CDR2 SVGAGI (reference sequence). V lost 7 bases, J lost 8 bases, and 18 bases lay in between. Here the CDR3 reads CASKSGGGIDEQFF. In DNA, the CDR3 is TGTGCCAGCAAGTCCGGCGGGGGCATAGATGAGCAGTTCTTC.

The chain couples TRBV11-3 to TRBJ2-1; the match to TRBD1 covers 9 bases. In germline, CDR1 is SGHNT, CDR2 YENEEA. This CDR3 is 15 amino acids long. J was trimmed by 7 bases and V by 3 bases; bases with no gene match: 7. Here the CDR3 DNA reads TGTGCCAGCAGCTTGCCGGGACAGGGCTGGAATGAGCAGTTCTTC. Translated, it gives CASSLPGQGWNEQFF.

This clone was detected a few times. The V gene is TRBV11-3, the J gene TRBJ2-1, with 9 bases that match TRBD1. Germline V lookup: CDR1 SGHNT, CDR2 YENEEA. The CDR3 covers 15 residues. Trimming removed 0 bases from V and 6 bases from J; junction bases left unmatched: 3. The CDR3 loop is CASSLDPDRGNEQFF. CDR3 coding DNA: TGTGCCAGCAGCTTAGACCCGGACAGGGGCAATGAGCAGTTCTTC. The entire variable domain, with the rest obtained from reference TRBV11-3 and TRBJ2-1, is as follows: EAGVVQSPRYKIIEKKQPVAFWCNPISGHNTLYWYLQNLGQGPELLIRYENEEAVDDSQLPKDRFSAERLKGVDSTLKIQPAELGDSAVYLCASSLDPDRGNEQFFGPGTRLTVL.

This clone appeared a few times. This sequence joins TRBV7-9 and TRBJ2-1, with D perhaps TRBD2 (5 bases). V lost 3 bases, J lost 8 bases, and 14 bases lay in between. The germline CDR1 and CDR2 sequences are SEHNR and FQNEAQ (reference sequence). The CDR3 runs 14 residues. CDR3 region: CASSFSVAAYEQFF. The CDR3 region has the DNA TGTGCCAGCAGCTTTAGCGTGGCAGCCTATGAGCAGTTCTTC.

The rearrangement links TRBV7-3 to TRBJ1-1, with 9 bases that match TRBD1. Germline CDR1 SGHTA, CDR2 FQGTGA. The CDR3 spans 14 residues. V dropped 5 bases and J dropped 5; count of bases not matched to a gene: 6. In DNA, the CDR3 is TGTGCCAGCAGCACGGACAGGGGAGCGACTGAAGCTTTCTTT. This gives the protein CASSTDRGATEAFF.

This clone turned up a few times. The V call is TRBV28, the J call TRBJ1-2, with D perhaps TRBD1 (6 bases). The length of the CDR3 is 16 residues. CDR1 and CDR2 (germline): MDHEN, SYDVKM. V lost 6 bases and J lost 7, with 24 bases in between. CDR3 nucleotides: TGTGCCAGCAGCCGTTACCAATTACAGGGTGTGGGTGGCTACACCTTC. It translates to CASSRYQLQGVGGYTF.

This clone was counted between two and nine times. This chain connects TRBV18 to TRBJ1-1; 8 bases agree with TRBD1. The CDR3 contains 16 residues. Germline loops: CDR1 KGHSH, CDR2 LQKENI. V was pared by 1 base and J by 3 bases, with 7 bases of the junction left unmatched. The CDR3 DNA reads TGTGCCAGCTCACCACTGGGAGGACAGGGCTACACTGAAGCTTTCTTT. Its translation: CASSPLGGQGYTEAFF.

The V call is TRBV7-9, the J call TRBJ2-7; 8 bases map to TRBD1. With 2 bases clipped from V and 2 bases from J, the junction kept 5 bases outside the gene matches. The CDR3 extends over 15 amino acids. CDR1 SEHNR and CDR2 FQNEAQ come from the germline V gene (reference sequence). CDR3 protein: CASSLRAGGPYEQYF. The CDR3 region has the DNA TGTGCCAGCAGCTTAAGGGCAGGGGGCCCCTACGAGCAGTACTTC.

The V gene is TRBV5-4, the J gene TRBJ2-2; the match to TRBD2 covers 10 bases. The germline CDR1 and CDR2 sequences are SGHNT and YYREEE (reference sequence). The V segment lost 0 bases and the J segment 1 base; nucleotides outside the gene matches: 0. This CDR3 is 16 amino acids long. CDR3 region: CASSLASGGNTGELFF. The CDR3 DNA follows: TGTGCCAGCAGCTTGGCTAGCGGGGGGAACACCGGGGAGCTGTTTTTT.

This clone has only a few counts. CDR3 DNA sequence: TGTGCCAGCAGTTACGACGGCCGATCGACTTACGAGCAGTACTTC. It encodes CASSYDGRSTYEQYF. The J gene is TRBJ2-7, the V gene TRBV6-5; no definite D call. Trimming stripped 2 bases from V and 4 bases from J, with 15 bases between. The CDR3 runs 15 residues. Looked up from germline, CDR1 is MNHEY and CDR2 is SVGAGI.

V is TRBV9 and J is TRBJ2-3, with a weak D call TRBD2 (5 bases). The CDR3 has 16 residues. Trimming took off 3 bases at V and 0 bases at J, with 14 bases between the two ends. Germline-derived CDR1 and CDR2 are SGDLS and YYNGEE. The CDR3 spells CASSGPTILSTDTQYF. The CDR3 region has the DNA TGTGCCAGCAGCGGACCGACTATATTAAGCACAGATACGCAGTATTTT.

The chain employs TRBV5-1 and TRBJ2-5; 12 bases align to TRBD2. The CDR3 is 17 residues long. The junction had 8 bases not matched to a gene; V was cut back by 0 bases and J by 5 bases. Germline V gene lookup returns CDR1 SGHRS and CDR2 YFSETQ. CDR3 DNA sequence: TGCGCCAGCAGCTTGGGACTAGCGGGGGCGGTCGGCGAGACCCAGTACTTC. This encodes CASSLGLAGAVGETQYF.

The chain combines TRBV11-2 with TRBJ1-1; D is possibly TRBD1 (6 bases). Trimming removed 8 bases at V and 3 bases at J, with 16 bases between. The CDR3 has 14 amino acids. From germline, CDR1 is SGHAT and CDR2 FQNNGV. The CDR3 DNA follows: TGTGCCAGCGGGCGGGGGCTCGGGGACACTGAAGCTTTCTTT. Amino acid sequence: CASGRGLGDTEAFF.

This chain connects TRBV7-2 to TRBJ2-1; no definite D call. Deletions cut 1 base from V and 4 bases from J, with 8 bases between. The CDR3 runs 14 residues. Per the germline V gene, CDR1 is SGHTA and CDR2 is FQGNSA. The CDR3 here is CASSLEQIYNEQFF. Written as DNA, the CDR3 is TGTGCCAGCAGCTTAGAACAGATTTACAATGAGCAGTTCTTC.

The chain uses TRBV5-4 and TRBJ2-3, with TRBD2 matching over 8 bases. The germline V gene has CDR1 SGHNT and CDR2 YYREEE (reference sequence). This CDR3 region has 16 residues. With 3 bases clipped from V and 2 bases from J, the junction kept 8 bases outside the gene matches. In DNA form, the CDR3 reads TGTGCCAGCAGCTCACCGGGGGGGGCAACCACAGATACGCAGTATTTT. Translated, it gives CASSSPGGATTDTQYF.

J is TRBJ1-1 and V is TRBV15; 9 bases are a match to TRBD1. Germline values: CDR1 LNHNV, CDR2 YYDKDF (reference sequence). J gave up 4 bases and V 5 bases, and 8 bases lay outside the gene matches. This CDR3 contains 15 residues. The CDR3 region has the DNA TGTGCCACCAGCGCAGGGGGACAGGGCGGCACTGAAGCTTTCTTT. This gives the protein CATSAGGQGGTEAFF.

V gene TRBV11-2 combines with J gene TRBJ1-4; 7 bases are shared with TRBD1. After removal of 3 bases from V and 7 bases from J, the junction contained 8 bases not matched to a gene. The CDR3 length is 15 residues. Germline CDR1 and CDR2: SGHAT and FQNNGV. CDR3 bases: TGTGCCAGCAGCTTCTACAGGGGAAGGGGTGAAAAACTGTTTTTT. Encoded protein: CASSFYRGRGEKLFF.

The chain joins TRBV4-1 to TRBJ2-5; perhaps TRBD1 as D (6 bases). Per the germline V gene, CDR1 is MGHRA and CDR2 is YSYEKL. This CDR3 has 14 amino acids. The germline V and J ends were trimmed by 5 bases and 3 bases, with 13 bases remaining between them. The CDR3 loop is CASSYPGTKETQYF. DNA for the CDR3: TGCGCCAGCAGCTACCCCGGGACAAAAGAGACCCAGTACTTC.

This clone appeared a few times. The rearrangement joins TRBV7-9 to TRBJ2-5; D may be TRBD2 (5 bases). Germline loops: CDR1 SEHNR, CDR2 FQNEAQ (reference sequence). V was clipped by 5 bases and J by 4 bases, with 8 bases between them. This CDR3 has 12 residues. This chain's CDR3 is CASSALGETQYF. The CDR3 DNA follows: TGTGCCAGCAGCGCACTAGGAGAGACCCAGTACTTC.

This chain uses TRBV4-3 with TRBJ2-3; D is ambiguous. V shed 0 bases and J shed 4 bases, with 14 bases lying between them. The CDR3 is made up of 16 amino acids. Germline V gene lookup returns CDR1 LGHNA and CDR2 YSLEER. The CDR3 nucleotides read TGCGCCAGCAGCCAAGATATCCGAGGAGCCCCAGATACGCAGTATTTT. It translates to CASSQDIRGAPDTQYF.

The chain recombines TRBV7-2 with TRBJ2-7; no clear D gene. Per the germline V gene, CDR1 is SGHTA and CDR2 is FQGNSA. Trimming left V 5 bases short and J 0 bases short, with 8 bases between. CDR3 size: 13 residues. The CDR3 loop is CASSLPSSYEQYF. CDR3 in DNA: TGTGCCAGCAGCCTCCCCAGCTCCTACGAGCAGTACTTC.

The genes are TRBV6-6 and TRBJ1-5; TRBD1 is a possible D gene (5 bases). Germline V gene sequence: CDR1 MNHNY, CDR2 SVGAGI (reference sequence). Trimming took 6 bases from V and 1 from J, leaving 13 bases between them. CDR3 length: 15 residues. The chain's CDR3 is CASRDQGFSNQPQHF. In DNA form, the CDR3 reads TGTGCCAGCAGGGATCAGGGATTCAGCAATCAGCCCCAGCATTTT.

The V call is TRBV4-3, the J call TRBJ1-1; D is unresolved. CDR3 length: 13 residues. The V and J ends lost 1 base and 6 bases respectively, with 9 bases between them. Germline V gene data show CDR1 as LGHNA and CDR2 as YSLEER. The CDR3 loop reads CASSQAFRAEAFF. The CDR3 DNA follows: TGCGCCAGCAGCCAAGCATTCCGGGCTGAAGCTTTCTTT.

This clone was recorded a few times. This chain joins TRBV11-2 and TRBJ2-7, with D perhaps TRBD1 (5 bases). CDR3 length equals 14 residues. The V gene lost 1 base and the J gene lost 2 bases, with 9 bases spanning the gap. CDR1 is SGHAT and CDR2 is FQNNGV in the germline V gene. In DNA, the CDR3 is TGTGCCAGCAGCTTAGGGGGCAGAACCTACGAGCAGTACTTC. Translating it yields CASSLGGRTYEQYF.

This clone has only a few counts. The chain uses TRBV4-2 and TRBJ2-1; unclear D gene. Trimming took off 0 bases at V and 6 bases at J, with 3 bases between the two ends. The CDR3 length is 12 residues. The germline V gene encodes CDR1 LGHNA and CDR2 YNFKEQ. The CDR3: CASSQDRNEQFF. DNA for the CDR3: TGTGCCAGCAGCCAAGATCGCAATGAGCAGTTCTTC.

This clone was observed a handful of times. The rearrangement uses TRBV14 and TRBJ1-4; 8 nucleotides agree with TRBD1. Germline V CDR1 and CDR2: SGHDN, FVKESK. This CDR3 contains 15 residues. After removal of 0 bases from V and 4 bases from J, the junction contained 1 base not matched to a gene. The CDR3 loop reads CASSQEDRVNEKLFF. DNA of the CDR3: TGTGCCAGCAGCCAAGAGGACAGGGTTAATGAAAAACTGTTTTTT.

There are a few counts of this clone. The V gene is TRBV4-3, the J gene TRBJ2-3, with TRBD2 matching over 10 bases. Germline CDR1 is LGHNA and CDR2 is YSLEER. The V gene end was trimmed by 4 bases and the J gene end by 0 bases; junction bases not matched to a gene: 4. The CDR3 sequence is 16 residues long. The CDR3 spells CASSRVAGGSTDTQYF. As DNA, the CDR3 is TGCGCCAGCAGCCGAGTAGCGGGAGGAAGCACAGATACGCAGTATTTT.